A selection of T cell receptor beta chains follows, all from one sample in a study of PD-1 blockade in mismatch repair-deficient tumors. Assay: immunoSEQ multiplex PCR; the TCRdb copy retains only in-frame clones and omits some. The table shows 14,000 or so clones, with about 85% occurring only once. These receptors have no identified antigens. The sample in question was cells cultured in vitro, obtained from a patient treated with pembrolizumab. These receptors originate from an adult with mismatch repair-deficient cancer. CDR3s include the opening cysteine and the closing phenylalanine or tryptophan. Each record gives: V gene, J gene, clone size, D gene, CDR3 protein, CDR3 DNA. A D gene is named only where the DNA matches it firmly. A clone size is listed for some rows: how often the clone was seen (once, few, many), or a class if it is expanded.

V: TRBV30
J: TRBJ2-7
size: -
D: -
CDR3: CAWSYGGAYEQYF
DNA: TGTGCCTGGAGTTACGGTGGGGCCTACGAGCAGTACTTC

V: TRBV11-2
J: TRBJ1-2
size: few
D: -
CDR3: CASSLARASGYTF
DNA: TGTGCCAGCAGCTTAGCCAGAGCATCAGGCTACACCTTC

V: TRBV29-1
J: TRBJ2-1
size: -
D: -
CDR3: CSVESNEQFF
DNA: TGCAGCGTTGAATCAAATGAGCAGTTCTTC

V: TRBV19
J: TRBJ1-1
size: -
D: TRBD1
CDR3: CASTPTPGQGSHTEAFF
DNA: TGTGCCAGTACTCCCACTCCGGGACAGGGGTCTCACACTGAAGCTTTCTTT

V: TRBV9
J: TRBJ2-7
size: -
D: TRBD2
CDR3: CASSPRPGGSYEQYF
DNA: TGTGCCAGCAGCCCTCGGCCCGGGGGGTCCTACGAGCAGTACTTC

V: TRBV28
J: TRBJ2-7
size: -
D: TRBD2
CDR3: CASSSPTSGSSYEQYF
DNA: TGTGCCAGCAGTTCCCCGACTAGCGGGAGCTCCTACGAGCAGTACTTC

V: TRBV10-1
J: TRBJ2-3
size: -
D: TRBD1
CDR3: CASSGQGRTDTQYF
DNA: TGCGCCAGCAGTGGACAGGGTAGGACAGATACGCAGTATTTT

V: TRBV11-3
J: TRBJ1-6
size: -
D: -
CDR3: CASSLPGQGRNLHF
DNA: TGTGCCAGCAGCTTACCGGGGCAGGGCCGAAACCTCCACTTT

V: TRBV11-2
J: TRBJ2-5
size: -
D: -
CDR3: CASSPKRGWETQYF
DNA: TGTGCCAGCAGCCCGAAAAGGGGGTGGGAGACCCAGTACTTC

V: TRBV29-1
J: TRBJ2-5
size: once
D: -
CDR3: CSAAGRETQYF
DNA: TGCAGCGCCGCGGGTCGGGAGACCCAGTACTTC